A selection of T cell receptor beta chains follows, all from one sample in a study of T cell repertoires in ileal Crohn's disease. The method was immunoSEQ multiplex PCR; TCRdb's version includes in-frame clones alone and lacks a portion of them. The sample contains about 5,400 clones, roughly 69% of which appear only once. Input material: ileal tissue. These receptors came from an adult with Crohn's disease. The CDR3 runs from the conserved cysteine through the conserved F or W. A D gene is named only where the DNA matches it firmly. Expanded clones get a size class; other rows say once, few or many, or leave the size out.

size	J	V	D	CDR3	DNA
NA	TRBJ2-2	TRBV5-1	TRBD1	CASSPWGTGNTGELFF	TGCGCCAGCAGCCCGTGGGGGACAGGGAACACCGGGGAGCTGTTTTTT
once	TRBJ2-3	TRBV5-1	NA	CASSLSELWDTQYF	TGTGCCAGCAGCTTGTCGGAGCTATGGGATACGCAGTATTTT
few	TRBJ2-1	TRBV6-4	TRBD2	CASSQTSGGGNEQFF	TGTGCCAGCAGCCAAACTAGCGGGGGGGGGAATGAGCAGTTCTTC
NA	TRBJ1-1	TRBV18	NA	CASSSLQSNTEAFF	TGTGCCAGCTCAAGCCTACAGTCGAACACTGAAGCTTTCTTT
NA	TRBJ2-1	TRBV7-6	TRBD2	CASSLARARLAEPYNEQFF	TGTGCCAGCAGCTTGGCGAGAGCCCGACTAGCGGAACCCTACAATGAGCAGTTCTTC
NA	TRBJ1-1	TRBV29-1	NA	CSALRGNTEAFF	TGCAGCGCCCTTAGGGGGAACACTGAAGCTTTCTTT
NA	TRBJ1-1	TRBV30	NA	CAWSGHWANTEAFF	TGTGCCTGGAGCGGTCACTGGGCGAACACTGAAGCTTTCTTT
NA	TRBJ2-7	TRBV7-2	NA	CASSRDSPNEQYF	TGTGCCAGCAGCCGGGACTCACCCAACGAGCAGTACTTC
NA	TRBJ2-7	TRBV30	TRBD1	CAWTRDRFSYEQYF	TGTGCCTGGACGCGGGACAGGTTCTCCTACGAGCAGTACTTC
NA	TRBJ2-2	TRBV4-2	TRBD2	CASSQEETSAGELFF	TGTGCCAGCAGCCAAGAGGAGACTAGCGCCGGGGAGCTGTTTTTT
NA	TRBJ1-1	TRBV5-1	NA	CASSLADTEAFF	TGTGCCAGCAGCTTGGCAGACACTGAAGCTTTCTTT
NA	TRBJ2-5	TRBV7-9	TRBD2	CASRLGGSQETQYF	TGTGCCAGTCGGTTGGGGGGGAGCCAAGAGACCCAGTACTTC
NA	TRBJ2-5	TRBV2	NA	CASSVTEETQYF	TGTGCCAGCAGTGTCACTGAAGAGACCCAGTACTTC
NA	TRBJ2-2	TRBV7-2	TRBD2	CASRTGVTSGGGELFF	TGTGCCAGCAGAACCGGGGTGACTAGCGGGGGCGGGGAGCTGTTTTTT
NA	TRBJ1-4	TRBV4-2	NA	CASSRAGTPRGEKLFF	TGTGCCAGCAGCCGAGCGGGGACCCCTAGGGGTGAAAAACTGTTTTTT
few	TRBJ2-3	TRBV4-2	NA	CASSQDHTDTQYF	TGTGCCAGCAGCCAAGATCACACAGATACGCAGTATTTT
NA	TRBJ2-3	TRBV10-3	TRBD1	CAISSDRGQLGSSDTQYF	TGTGCCATCAGTTCGGACAGGGGGCAGCTTGGGTCTTCAGATACGCAGTATTTT
NA	TRBJ2-3	TRBV14	TRBD2	CASSQGGRALADTQYF	TGTGCCAGCAGCCAAGGCGGGAGGGCCTTAGCAGATACGCAGTATTTT
NA	TRBJ2-3	TRBV7-3	TRBD2	CASSLSSGGITDTQYF	TGTGCCAGCAGCCTTTCTAGCGGGGGGATAACAGATACGCAGTATTTT
few	TRBJ1-1	TRBV7-2	NA	CASSSLPPGGGTEAFF	TGTGCCAGCAGCTCGTTGCCGCCGGGTGGTGGCACTGAAGCTTTCTTT
few	TRBJ2-7	TRBV27	TRBD1	CASSSRDRGYEQYF	TGTGCCAGCAGTTCCCGGGACAGGGGGTACGAGCAGTACTTC
NA	TRBJ2-3	TRBV9	TRBD2	CASSFLAGEGDTQYF	TGTGCCAGCAGCTTCCTAGCGGGGGAGGGAGATACGCAGTATTTT